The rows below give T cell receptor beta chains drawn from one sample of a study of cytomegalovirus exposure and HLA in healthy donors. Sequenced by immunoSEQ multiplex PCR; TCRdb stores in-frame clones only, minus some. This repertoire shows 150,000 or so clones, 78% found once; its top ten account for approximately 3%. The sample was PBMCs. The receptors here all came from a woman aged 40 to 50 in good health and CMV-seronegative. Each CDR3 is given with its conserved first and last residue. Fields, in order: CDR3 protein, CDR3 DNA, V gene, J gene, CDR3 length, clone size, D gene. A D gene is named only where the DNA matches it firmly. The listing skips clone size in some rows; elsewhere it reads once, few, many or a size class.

CDR3aa: CASSLGDKHGYTF
CDR3nt: TGTGCCAGCAGCTTAGGGGACAAGCATGGCTACACCTTC
v_gene: TRBV7-3
j_gene: TRBJ1-2
len: 13
abundance: .
d_gene: .

CDR3aa: CASRPNSGQPFGETQYF
CDR3nt: TGCGCCAGCAGACCCAATTCCGGACAGCCTTTTGGGGAGACCCAGTACTTC
v_gene: TRBV5-1
j_gene: TRBJ2-5
len: 17
abundance: .
d_gene: .

CDR3aa: CASSLSGRYNQPQHF
CDR3nt: TGTGCCAGCAGTTTATCAGGGCGCTACAATCAGCCCCAGCATTTT
v_gene: TRBV28
j_gene: TRBJ1-5
len: 15
abundance: few
d_gene: .

CDR3aa: CASTPKPDSRYGYTF
CDR3nt: TGTGCCAGCACCCCTAAACCGGACAGCCGATATGGCTACACCTTC
v_gene: TRBV5-4
j_gene: TRBJ1-2
len: 15
abundance: .
d_gene: .

CDR3aa: CASSQEGTGFGTDTQYF
CDR3nt: TGCGCCAGCAGCCAAGAGGGGACAGGGTTTGGCACAGATACGCAGTATTTT
v_gene: TRBV4-1
j_gene: TRBJ2-3
len: 17
abundance: .
d_gene: TRBD1

CDR3aa: CASSIPDRRYGYTF
CDR3nt: TGTGCCAGTAGTATTCCGGACAGGCGCTATGGCTACACCTTC
v_gene: TRBV19
j_gene: TRBJ1-2
len: 14
abundance: .
d_gene: TRBD1

CDR3aa: CASSYSVSGGPNEQFF
CDR3nt: TGTGCCAGCAGTTACTCTGTATCGGGGGGGCCCAATGAGCAGTTCTTC
v_gene: TRBV6-5
j_gene: TRBJ2-1
len: 16
abundance: .
d_gene: TRBD2

CDR3aa: CASSPLDGVGTGELFF
CDR3nt: TGTGCCAGCTCACCCCTTGATGGAGTCGGCACCGGGGAGCTGTTTTTT
v_gene: TRBV18
j_gene: TRBJ2-2
len: 16
abundance: once
d_gene: .

CDR3aa: CASSGTGGRVNTEAFF
CDR3nt: TGTGCCAGCAGTGGGACAGGGGGCAGGGTGAACACTGAAGCTTTCTTT
v_gene: TRBV25-1
j_gene: TRBJ1-1
len: 16
abundance: .
d_gene: TRBD1

CDR3aa: CASRNNRDTEAFF
CDR3nt: TGTGCTAGTCGAAACAACCGGGACACTGAAGCTTTCTTT
v_gene: TRBV12-5
j_gene: TRBJ1-1
len: 13
abundance: .
d_gene: .

CDR3aa: CASSLDGGGSTDTQYF
CDR3nt: TGCGCCAGCAGCTTGGATGGCGGGGGTAGCACAGATACGCAGTATTTT
v_gene: TRBV5-1
j_gene: TRBJ2-3
len: 16
abundance: .
d_gene: TRBD2

CDR3aa: CASSPDRVNEKLFF
CDR3nt: TGTGCCAGCAGCCCGGACAGGGTCAATGAAAAACTGTTTTTT
v_gene: TRBV28
j_gene: TRBJ1-4
len: 14
abundance: .
d_gene: TRBD1

CDR3aa: CASSEARGYGEQYF
CDR3nt: TGTGCCAGCAGTGAAGCGCGGGGGTATGGCGAGCAGTACTTC
v_gene: TRBV2
j_gene: TRBJ2-7
len: 14
abundance: few
d_gene: TRBD2

CDR3aa: CASSRTLQETQYF
CDR3nt: TGTGCCAGCAGCCGGACACTACAAGAGACCCAGTACTTC
v_gene: TRBV6-5
j_gene: TRBJ2-5
len: 13
abundance: .
d_gene: .

CDR3aa: CASSEPRNTEAFF
CDR3nt: TGTGCCAGCAGTGAGCCTAGGAACACTGAAGCTTTCTTT
v_gene: TRBV6-1
j_gene: TRBJ1-1
len: 13
abundance: .
d_gene: .

CDR3aa: CPGSADDREHDEQYF
CDR3nt: TGTCCTGGGAGCGCAGACGACAGGGAGCATGACGAGCAGTACTTC
v_gene: TRBV22-1
j_gene: TRBJ2-7
len: 15
abundance: .
d_gene: .

CDR3aa: CASSNLGDLPQHF
CDR3nt: TGTGCCAGCAGTAACCTAGGGGATCTGCCCCAGCATTTT
v_gene: TRBV6-1
j_gene: TRBJ1-5
len: 13
abundance: .
d_gene: .

CDR3aa: CASSGRGRGSDTQYF
CDR3nt: TGTGCCAGTAGTGGGCGGGGGCGGGGTTCAGATACGCAGTATTTT
v_gene: TRBV19
j_gene: TRBJ2-3
len: 15
abundance: once
d_gene: .

CDR3aa: CASSLGGRSDTQYF
CDR3nt: TGCGCCAGCAGCTTGGGGGGGAGGTCCGATACGCAGTATTTT
v_gene: TRBV5-1
j_gene: TRBJ2-3
len: 14
abundance: .
d_gene: .

CDR3aa: CASSLQGARSTDTQYF
CDR3nt: TGTGCCAGCAGTTTACAGGGGGCGCGGAGCACAGATACGCAGTATTTT
v_gene: TRBV28
j_gene: TRBJ2-3
len: 16
abundance: .
d_gene: TRBD1

CDR3aa: CASSLRGSYNSPLHF
CDR3nt: TGCGCCAGCAGCTTAAGGGGCTCCTATAATTCACCCCTCCACTTT
v_gene: TRBV5-1
j_gene: TRBJ1-6
len: 15
abundance: .
d_gene: .

CDR3aa: CASSLRGGEQYF
CDR3nt: TGTGCCAGCTCATTACGCGGCGGCGAGCAGTACTTC
v_gene: TRBV18
j_gene: TRBJ2-7
len: 12
abundance: .
d_gene: .

CDR3aa: CASSQPTGGANTGELFF
CDR3nt: TGCGCCAGCAGCCAGCCGACAGGGGGCGCGAACACCGGGGAGCTGTTTTTT
v_gene: TRBV4-1
j_gene: TRBJ2-2
len: 17
abundance: .
d_gene: TRBD1

CDR3aa: CASSQALGLAGGSNEQFF
CDR3nt: TGCGCCAGCAGCCAGGCTCTGGGACTAGCGGGGGGTAGTAATGAGCAGTTCTTC
v_gene: TRBV4-1
j_gene: TRBJ2-1
len: 18
abundance: .
d_gene: TRBD2

CDR3aa: CASSFLSGANVLTF
CDR3nt: TGCGCCAGCAGCTTCCTCTCTGGGGCCAACGTCCTGACTTTC
v_gene: TRBV5-1
j_gene: TRBJ2-6
len: 14
abundance: .
d_gene: .

CDR3aa: CASSLYGGGLYEQFF
CDR3nt: TGTGCCAGCAGCTTGTATGGCGGGGGGCTTTATGAGCAGTTCTTC
v_gene: TRBV5-4
j_gene: TRBJ2-1
len: 15
abundance: .
d_gene: TRBD2

CDR3aa: CASSPAGNTDTQYF
CDR3nt: TGTGCCAGCTCACCAGCGGGGAACACAGATACGCAGTATTTT
v_gene: TRBV18
j_gene: TRBJ2-3
len: 14
abundance: .
d_gene: .

CDR3aa: CASSLVQASNTEAFF
CDR3nt: TGTGCCAGCAGCTTAGTTCAGGCTTCGAACACTGAAGCTTTCTTT
v_gene: TRBV11-2
j_gene: TRBJ1-1
len: 15
abundance: .
d_gene: .

CDR3aa: CASSLWGGGADTQYF
CDR3nt: TGTGCCAGCAGCTTATGGGGCGGGGGGGCAGATACGCAGTATTTT
v_gene: TRBV7-2
j_gene: TRBJ2-3
len: 15
abundance: .
d_gene: TRBD2

CDR3aa: CASHRIAGGQETQYF
CDR3nt: TGCGCCAGTCACAGAATAGCGGGGGGCCAAGAGACCCAGTACTTC
v_gene: TRBV5-1
j_gene: TRBJ2-5
len: 15
abundance: .
d_gene: TRBD2

CDR3aa: CASSPGQEGYQPQHF
CDR3nt: TGCGCCAGCAGCCCGGGACAGGAGGGTTATCAGCCCCAGCATTTT
v_gene: TRBV10-2
j_gene: TRBJ1-5
len: 15
abundance: few
d_gene: TRBD1

CDR3aa: CASSDEKLAGLRRETQYF
CDR3nt: TGTGCCAGCAGTGATGAGAAACTAGCGGGCCTCAGGAGAGAGACCCAGTACTTC
v_gene: TRBV6-4
j_gene: TRBJ2-5
len: 18
abundance: .
d_gene: TRBD2

CDR3aa: CSVEMGEDSGNTIYF
CDR3nt: TGCAGCGTTGAAATGGGAGAGGACTCTGGAAACACCATATATTTT
v_gene: TRBV29-1
j_gene: TRBJ1-3
len: 15
abundance: .
d_gene: .

CDR3aa: CASSLGLAGYNEQFF
CDR3nt: TGTGCCAGCAGCTTAGGACTAGCGGGGTACAATGAGCAGTTCTTC
v_gene: TRBV7-9
j_gene: TRBJ2-1
len: 15
abundance: .
d_gene: TRBD2

CDR3aa: CASSFLGQGEAEAFF
CDR3nt: TGTGCCAGCAGTTTTCTGGGACAGGGGGAGGCTGAAGCTTTCTTT
v_gene: TRBV28
j_gene: TRBJ1-1
len: 15
abundance: .
d_gene: TRBD1

CDR3aa: CASSIDSQQETQYF
CDR3nt: TGTGCCAGTAGTATAGATTCCCAACAAGAGACCCAGTACTTC
v_gene: TRBV19
j_gene: TRBJ2-5
len: 14
abundance: .
d_gene: .

CDR3aa: CASSLGARYGYTF
CDR3nt: TGTGCCAGCAGCTTGGGGGCCAGGTATGGCTACACCTTC
v_gene: TRBV7-9
j_gene: TRBJ1-2
len: 13
abundance: .
d_gene: .

CDR3aa: CASSDRTGVETQYF
CDR3nt: TGTGCCAGCAGCGATCGGACAGGGGTCGAGACCCAGTACTTC
v_gene: TRBV9
j_gene: TRBJ2-5
len: 14
abundance: .
d_gene: TRBD1

CDR3aa: CASTRFYEQYF
CDR3nt: TGTGCCAGCACCAGGTTCTACGAGCAGTACTTC
v_gene: TRBV28
j_gene: TRBJ2-7
len: 11
abundance: .
d_gene: .

CDR3aa: CASSLTTSGGEQYF
CDR3nt: TGTGCCAGCAGCTTAACGACTAGCGGGGGCGAGCAGTACTTC
v_gene: TRBV11-2
j_gene: TRBJ2-7
len: 14
abundance: .
d_gene: TRBD2

CDR3aa: CASSLRGVEAPLHF
CDR3nt: TGTGCCAGCAGCCTCAGGGGGGTAGAGGCACCCCTCCACTTT
v_gene: TRBV4-2
j_gene: TRBJ1-6
len: 14
abundance: once
d_gene: TRBD1